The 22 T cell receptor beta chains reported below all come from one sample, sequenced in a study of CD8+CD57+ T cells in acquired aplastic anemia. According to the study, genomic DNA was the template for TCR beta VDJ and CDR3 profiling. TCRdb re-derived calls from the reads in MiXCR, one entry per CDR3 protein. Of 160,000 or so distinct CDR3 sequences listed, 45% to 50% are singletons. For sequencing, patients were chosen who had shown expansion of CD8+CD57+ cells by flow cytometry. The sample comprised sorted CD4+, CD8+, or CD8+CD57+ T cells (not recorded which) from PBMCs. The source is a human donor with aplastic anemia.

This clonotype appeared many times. For the CDR3, the DNA is TGTGCCAGCAGCCCCCCGGTGGGCTACGAGCAGTACTTC. Translation gives CASSPPVGYEQYF. The chain is built from TRBV13 and TRBJ2-7, with unresolved D. There are 13 residues in the CDR3. Germline CDR1 PRHDT, CDR2 FYEKMQ (reference sequence). Trimming left V 5 bases short and J 3 bases short, with 11 bases between.

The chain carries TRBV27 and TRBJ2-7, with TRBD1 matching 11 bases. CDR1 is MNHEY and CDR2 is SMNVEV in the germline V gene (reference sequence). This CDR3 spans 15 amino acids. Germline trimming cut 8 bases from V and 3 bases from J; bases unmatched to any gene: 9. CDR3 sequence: CASRLGQGDFYEQYF. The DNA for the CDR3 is TGTGCCAGCCGACTGGGACAGGGGGATTTCTACGAGCAGTACTTC.

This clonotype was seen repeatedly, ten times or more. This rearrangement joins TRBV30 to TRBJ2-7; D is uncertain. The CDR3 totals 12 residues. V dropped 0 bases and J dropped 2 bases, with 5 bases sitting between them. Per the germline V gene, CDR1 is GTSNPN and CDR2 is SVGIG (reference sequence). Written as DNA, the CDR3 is TGTGCCTGGAGTGTATCCGCCTACGAGCAGTACTTC. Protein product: CAWSVSAYEQYF.

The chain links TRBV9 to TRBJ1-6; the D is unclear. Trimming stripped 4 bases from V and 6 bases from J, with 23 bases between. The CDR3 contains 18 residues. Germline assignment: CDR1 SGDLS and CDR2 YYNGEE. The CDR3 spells CASSQSQMSAATNSPLHF. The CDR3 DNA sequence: TGTGCCAGCAGCCAGTCTCAGATGTCCGCTGCAACTAATTCACCCCTCCACTTT.

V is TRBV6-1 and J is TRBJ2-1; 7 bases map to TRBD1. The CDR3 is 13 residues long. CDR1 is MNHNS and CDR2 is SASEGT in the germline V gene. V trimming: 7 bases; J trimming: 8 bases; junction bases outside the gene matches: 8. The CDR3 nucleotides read TGTGCCAGCACCGCAGGGGGAGCGTATGAGCAGTTCTTC. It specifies CASTAGGAYEQFF.

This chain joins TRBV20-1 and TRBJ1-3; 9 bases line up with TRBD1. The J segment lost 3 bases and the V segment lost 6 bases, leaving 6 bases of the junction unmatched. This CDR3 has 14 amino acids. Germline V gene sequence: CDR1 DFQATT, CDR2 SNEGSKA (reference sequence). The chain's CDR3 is CSALQGASGNTIYF. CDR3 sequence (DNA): TGCAGTGCGTTACAGGGGGCGAGTGGAAACACCATATATTTT.

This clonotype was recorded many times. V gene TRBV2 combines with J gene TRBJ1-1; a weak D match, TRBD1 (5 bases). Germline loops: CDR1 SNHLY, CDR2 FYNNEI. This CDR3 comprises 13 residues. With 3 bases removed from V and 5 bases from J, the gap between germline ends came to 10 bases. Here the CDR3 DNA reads TGTGCCAGCAGTGACAGGGTGGGTACTGAAGCTTTCTTT. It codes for CASSDRVGTEAFF.

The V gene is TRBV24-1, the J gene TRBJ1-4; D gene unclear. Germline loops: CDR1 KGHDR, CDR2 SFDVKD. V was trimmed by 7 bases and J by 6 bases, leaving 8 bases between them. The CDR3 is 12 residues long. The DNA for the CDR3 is TGTGCCACCAGGGCTCGGGATGAAAAACTGTTTTTT. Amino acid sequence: CATRARDEKLFF.

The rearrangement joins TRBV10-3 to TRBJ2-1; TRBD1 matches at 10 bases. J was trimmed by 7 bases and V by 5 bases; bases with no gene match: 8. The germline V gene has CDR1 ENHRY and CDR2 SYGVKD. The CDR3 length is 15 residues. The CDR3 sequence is CAISSGTGDMNEQFF. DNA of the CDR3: TGTGCCATCAGTTCCGGGACAGGGGATATGAATGAGCAGTTCTTC.

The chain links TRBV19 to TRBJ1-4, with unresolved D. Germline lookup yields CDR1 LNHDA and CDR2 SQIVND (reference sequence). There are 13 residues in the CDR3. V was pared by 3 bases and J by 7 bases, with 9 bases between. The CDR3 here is CASSIVVPEKLFF. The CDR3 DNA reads TGTGCCAGTAGTATCGTGGTCCCTGAAAAACTGTTTTTT.

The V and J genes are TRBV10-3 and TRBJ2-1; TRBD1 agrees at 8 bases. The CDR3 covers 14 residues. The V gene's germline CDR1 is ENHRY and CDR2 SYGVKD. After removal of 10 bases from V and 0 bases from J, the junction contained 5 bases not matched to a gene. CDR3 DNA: TGTGCCACAGGGGGCCAATACTCCTACAATGAGCAGTTCTTC. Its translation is CATGGQYSYNEQFF.

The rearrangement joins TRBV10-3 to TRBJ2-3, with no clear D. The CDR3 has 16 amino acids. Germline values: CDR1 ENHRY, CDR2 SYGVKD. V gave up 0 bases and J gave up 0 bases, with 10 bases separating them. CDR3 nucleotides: TGTGCCATCAGTGAGTCGGCACTTACGAGCACAGATACGCAGTATTTT. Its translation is CAISESALTSTDTQYF.

The CDR3 is CASSLTLAGESYEQYF. DNA for the CDR3: TGTGCCAGCAGCTTGACCTTAGCGGGGGAGTCCTACGAGCAGTACTTC. The chain employs TRBV11-2 and TRBJ2-7; TRBD2 matches 9 bases. Per the germline V gene, CDR1 is SGHAT and CDR2 is FQNNGV. Unmatched junction bases numbered 7, after V lost 3 bases and J lost 1 base. The CDR3 loop spans 16 amino acids. Looking up the rest from reference TRBV11-2 and TRBJ2-7 gives the full variable domain: EAGVAQSPRYKIIEKRQSVAFWCNPISGHATLYWYQQILGQGPKLLIQFQNNGVVDDSQLPKDRFSAERLKGVDSTLKIQPAKLEDSAVYLCASSLTLAGESYEQYFGPGTRLTVT.

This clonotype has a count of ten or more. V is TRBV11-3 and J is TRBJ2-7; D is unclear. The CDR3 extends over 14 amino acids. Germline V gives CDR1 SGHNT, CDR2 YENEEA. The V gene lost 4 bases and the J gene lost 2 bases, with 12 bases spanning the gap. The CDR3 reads CASSSGLVAYEQYF. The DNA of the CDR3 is TGTGCCAGCAGCTCCGGTTTGGTAGCCTACGAGCAGTACTTC.

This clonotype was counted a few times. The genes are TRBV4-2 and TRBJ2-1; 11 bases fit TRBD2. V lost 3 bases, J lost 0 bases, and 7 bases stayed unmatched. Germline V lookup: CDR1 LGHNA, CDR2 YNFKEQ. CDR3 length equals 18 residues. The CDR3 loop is CASSHLAGGSTSYNEQFF. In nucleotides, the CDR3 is TGTGCCAGCAGCCATCTAGCGGGAGGATCTACCTCCTACAATGAGCAGTTCTTC.

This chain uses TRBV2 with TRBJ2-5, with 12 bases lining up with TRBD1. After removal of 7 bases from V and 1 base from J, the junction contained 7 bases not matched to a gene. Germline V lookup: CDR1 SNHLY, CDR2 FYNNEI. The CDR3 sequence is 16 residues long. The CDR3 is CASTLRDRGLQETQYF. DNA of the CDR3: TGTGCCAGCACACTCCGGGACAGGGGGCTCCAAGAGACCCAGTACTTC.

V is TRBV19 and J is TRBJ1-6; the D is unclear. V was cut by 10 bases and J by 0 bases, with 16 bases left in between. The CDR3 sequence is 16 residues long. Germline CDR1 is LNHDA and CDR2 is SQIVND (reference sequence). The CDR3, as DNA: TGTGCCACCTCCGGACGGACGAGCTCCTATAATTCACCCCTCCACTTT. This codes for CATSGRTSSYNSPLHF. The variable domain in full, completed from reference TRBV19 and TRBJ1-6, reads DGGITQSPKYLFRKEGQNVTLSCEQNLNHDAMYWYRQDPGQGLRLIYYSQIVNDFQKGDIAEGYSVSREKKESFPLTVTSAQKNPTAFYLCATSGRTSSYNSPLHFGNGTRLTVT.

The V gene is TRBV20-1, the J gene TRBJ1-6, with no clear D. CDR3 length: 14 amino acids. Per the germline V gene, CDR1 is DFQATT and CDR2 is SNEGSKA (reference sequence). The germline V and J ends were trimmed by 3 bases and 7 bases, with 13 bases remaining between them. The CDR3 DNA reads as TGCAGTGCTAGGCCTCAGGCAGGCAATTCACCCCTCCACTTT. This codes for CSARPQAGNSPLHF.

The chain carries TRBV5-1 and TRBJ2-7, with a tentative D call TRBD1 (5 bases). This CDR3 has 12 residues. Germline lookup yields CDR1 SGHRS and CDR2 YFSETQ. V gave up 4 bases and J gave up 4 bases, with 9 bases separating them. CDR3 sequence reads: CASSQGRYEQYF. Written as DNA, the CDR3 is TGCGCCAGCAGCCAGGGTCGTTACGAGCAGTACTTC.

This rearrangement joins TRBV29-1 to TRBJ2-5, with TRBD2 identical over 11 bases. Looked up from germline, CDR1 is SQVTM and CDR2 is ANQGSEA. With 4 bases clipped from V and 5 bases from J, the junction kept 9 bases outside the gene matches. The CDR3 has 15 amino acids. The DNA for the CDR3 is TGCAGCGTTGGCGGTAGCGGGAGGGCCAGGGAGACCCAGTACTTC. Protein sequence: CSVGGSGRARETQYF.

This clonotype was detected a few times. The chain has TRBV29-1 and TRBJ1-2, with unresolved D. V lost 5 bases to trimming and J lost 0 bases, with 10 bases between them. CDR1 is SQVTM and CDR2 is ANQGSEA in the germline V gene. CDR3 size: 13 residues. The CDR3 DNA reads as TGCAGCGTTCTCCACGGTACTAACTATGGCTACACCTTC. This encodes CSVLHGTNYGYTF.

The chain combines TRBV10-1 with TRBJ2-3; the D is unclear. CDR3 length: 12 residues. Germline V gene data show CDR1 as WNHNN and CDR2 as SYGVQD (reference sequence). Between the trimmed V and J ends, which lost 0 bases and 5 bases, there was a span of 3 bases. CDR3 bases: TGCGCCAGCAGTGAGTCGGTAGATACGCAGTATTTT. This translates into CASSESVDTQYF.